These T cell receptor beta chains were read from a single sample in a study of cytomegalovirus exposure and HLA in healthy donors. Using immunoSEQ multiplex PCR, the repertoire was profiled, and TCRdb retains in-frame clones only, with some absent. Of about 180,000 clones in the sample, more than 65% were seen once. Input material: PBMCs. These receptor sequences come from a girl aged 2-10 years in good health and CMV-seropositive. The CDR3 runs from the conserved cysteine through the conserved F or W. The order of the fields is V gene, J gene, D gene, clone size, CDR3 protein. A D gene is named only where the DNA matches it firmly. Rows may omit the clone size; those that give it use once, few, many or a size class.

>TRBV6-1|TRBJ1-1|-|-
CASSDPGILNTEAFF
>TRBV7-2|TRBJ1-5|-|-
CASSLASVSNQPQHF
>TRBV30|TRBJ1-2|-|-
CALMSYGYTF
>TRBV21-1|TRBJ1-6|-|-
CASSKGWWGQKNSPLHF
>TRBV2|TRBJ1-2|-|-
CASAGGPRYGYTF
>TRBV28|TRBJ1-2|-|-
CASSLVMGPGGYTF
>TRBV4-2|TRBJ2-1|-|once
CASSHSAARYNEQFF
>TRBV6-6|TRBJ1-1|-|-
CASLQGVNTEAFF
>TRBV28|TRBJ1-5|-|-
CASSSGEYSNQPQHF
>TRBV30|TRBJ1-2|-|-
CAWSYGSSLYTF
>TRBV5-4|TRBJ1-3|TRBD1|-
CASSGERGLSGNTIYF
>TRBV2|TRBJ1-6|TRBD1|-
CASRHDDRGSSYNSPLHF
>TRBV11-3|TRBJ1-2|TRBD1|-
CASSPVTRQGKGYTF
>TRBV5-6|TRBJ2-7|TRBD2|-
CASSPGPLAGPLSSNF
>TRBV13|TRBJ2-2|-|-
CASSLERGGTANTGELFF
>TRBV5-6|TRBJ2-1|-|-
CASSLYGNEQFF
>TRBV6-5|TRBJ1-1|TRBD1|once
CASARGANTEAFF
>TRBV6-5|TRBJ2-7|-|-
CASSLGQVSYEQYF
>TRBV1|TRBJ1-6|-|-
CTSSPPRPGMGSPLHF
>TRBV6-4|TRBJ2-1|TRBD2|-
CASRELAGVNNEQFF
>TRBV15|TRBJ2-1|TRBD1|-
CATSRDGYRGNDGDEQFF
>TRBV15|TRBJ2-3|-|-
CATSRDSPDPDTQYF
>TRBV18|TRBJ1-1|TRBD1|-
CASSYDRANTEAFF
>TRBV5-6|TRBJ2-1|TRBD2|few
CASSLTSGRGSSYNEQFF
>TRBV27|TRBJ1-1|TRBD1|-
CASSFSGQGASEAFF
>TRBV15|TRBJ1-1|-|once
CATSPLGTEAFF
>TRBV6-5|TRBJ1-2|TRBD1|-
CASSYRPQGASGYTF
>TRBV28|TRBJ1-1|TRBD1|once
CASSLGQGANTEAFF
>TRBV7-6|TRBJ1-2|TRBD1|-
CASSRTGDNGYTF
>TRBV2|TRBJ1-4|TRBD1|once
CASSDKGGGGEKLFF
>TRBV30|TRBJ1-4|-|-
CAWSRGNNEKLFF
>TRBV28|TRBJ2-7|TRBD1|-
CASSRTGAHEQYF
>TRBV7-9|TRBJ1-4|-|-
CASSPGERATNEKLFF
>TRBV7-2|TRBJ2-7|TRBD2|-
CASSLSGRTYEQYF
>TRBV5-1|TRBJ2-1|TRBD2|-
CASSLGGGYNEQFF
>TRBV6-5|TRBJ2-1|TRBD2|-
CASSLSGGDEQFF
>TRBV18|TRBJ1-1|-|-
CASSQLDTGRTEAFF
>TRBV30|TRBJ2-2|-|-
CAWSVVLSNTGELFF
>TRBV30|TRBJ1-2|-|-
CALGAANYGYTF
>TRBV10-1|TRBJ2-2|TRBD1|-
CASGDRGTGELFF
>TRBV30|TRBJ1-1|-|-
CAWRTNPFYREYDTEAFF
>TRBV5-1|TRBJ2-3|-|few
CASRAIVERRDTQYF
>TRBV5-1|TRBJ1-2|TRBD1|once
CASSLQGATLNYGYTF
>TRBV25-1|TRBJ2-5|-|-
CASSGLRRGLGETQYF
>TRBV19|TRBJ1-1|TRBD1|-
CASSSRQGTNTEAFF
>TRBV2|TRBJ1-1|TRBD1|-
CASREDRVNTEAFF
>TRBV30|TRBJ1-6|-|-
CAWSSQGHSPLHF
>TRBV5-1|TRBJ1-5|TRBD1|-
CASSPAGGRGVNNQPQHF
>TRBV7-9|TRBJ2-1|-|once
CASTDRGSSYNEQFF
>TRBV19|TRBJ2-3|-|-
CASSIFKGASTDTQYF
>TRBV4-1|TRBJ2-6|TRBD1|-
CASSQRDRTSGANVLTF